This T cell receptor beta chain was sequenced during a study of beta chain features in type 1 diabetes. Study-level points and caveats: Within patients, naive, central memory and Treg TCRB repertoires seemed more similar than within healthy donors. Whether HLA type influences TCRB rearrangement remained unresolved here. For type 1 diabetes patients, VDJ junctions showed fewer insertions and more deletions. Significant though moderate, a shortening of TCRB CDR3s appeared in all four CD4+ subsets of Type 1 diabetes patients.

Every isolated RNA sample was fully reverse transcribed, so sequencing captured expressed TCRB transcripts. Sequencing used immunoSEQ multiplex PCR; TCRdb keeps in-frame clones, though not all of them. The sample lists around 40,000 clones, around 63% occurring once. The V and J ends lost 4 bases and 5 bases, in that order; junction bases with no gene match: 2. This CDR3 has 13 amino acids. Germline V gene data show CDR1 as SGDLS and CDR2 as YYNGEE. Notes on this clone: Its antigen is as yet unknown.

The genes are TRBV9 and TRBJ2-5; TRBD2 aligns across 10 bases. Material: Tregs from blood. The sequence was obtained from a man aged 30-40 years with type 1 diabetes. Some clones in this sample may be carry-over from other donors' samples. The CDR3 DNA reads TGTGCCAGCAGCCCGACTAGCGGGGAGACCCAGTACTTC. The encoded protein is CASSPTSGETQYF.